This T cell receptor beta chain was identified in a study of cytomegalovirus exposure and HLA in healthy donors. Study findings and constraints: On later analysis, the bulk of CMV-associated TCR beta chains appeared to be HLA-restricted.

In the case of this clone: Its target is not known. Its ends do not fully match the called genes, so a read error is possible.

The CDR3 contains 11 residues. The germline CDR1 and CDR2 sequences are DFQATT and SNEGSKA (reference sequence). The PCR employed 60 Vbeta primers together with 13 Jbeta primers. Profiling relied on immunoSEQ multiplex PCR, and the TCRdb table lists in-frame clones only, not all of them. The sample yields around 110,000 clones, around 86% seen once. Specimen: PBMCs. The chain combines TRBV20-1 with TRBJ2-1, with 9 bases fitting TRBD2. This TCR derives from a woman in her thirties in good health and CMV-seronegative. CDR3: CSARLAAFNLF. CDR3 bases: TGCAGTGCCAGACTAGCGGCGTTCAACCTCTTC.